A single sample is the source of the 15 T cell receptor beta chains below, sequenced in a study of blood T cell repertoires in COVID-19. Some clones are missing from TCRdb's copy, which holds only in-frame ones; the method was immunoSEQ multiplex PCR. The sample consists of some 150,000 clones, approximately 84% of them appearing once. Sequencing was performed on peripheral blood. The receptors derive from a man aged 35-49 years who had recovered from COVID-19.

This clone has more than one count but fewer than ten. This rearrangement joins TRBV3-1 (or the pseudogene TRBV3-2) to TRBJ2-1; 16 bases line up with TRBD2. Germline values: CDR1 LGHDT, CDR2 YNNKEL (reference sequence). Trimming removed 0 bases from V and 6 bases from J; junction bases left unmatched: 5. The CDR3 covers 18 residues. This CDR3 is CASSQEGLAGGFTNEQFF. CDR3 coding DNA: TGTGCCAGCAGCCAAGAGGGACTAGCGGGGGGGTTCACCAATGAGCAGTTCTTC.

The chain uses TRBV5-1 and TRBJ2-3, with 7 positions matching TRBD2. Germline CDR1 is SGHRS and CDR2 is YFSETQ. V lost 3 bases, J lost 8 bases, and 12 bases stayed unmatched. The CDR3 contains 15 residues. CDR3 region: CASSSKDRLALTQYF. In DNA, the CDR3 is TGCGCCAGCAGCTCCAAAGACAGACTAGCCCTTACGCAGTATTTT.

The V and J genes are TRBV30 and TRBJ2-7, with D unclear. In germline, CDR1 is GTSNPN, CDR2 SVGIG (reference sequence). V was shortened by 0 bases and J by 6 bases, with 9 bases between the two germline ends. This CDR3 comprises 12 residues. In DNA, the CDR3 is TGTGCCTGGAGTGTTGTGCACTCCGAGCAGTACTTC. This translates into CAWSVVHSEQYF.

The V call is TRBV19, the J call TRBJ1-5; 7 nucleotides match TRBD1. Trimming cost V 5 bases and J 0 bases; bases outside gene matches: 4. This CDR3 is built from 15 residues. From germline, CDR1 is LNHDA and CDR2 SQIVND (reference sequence). The CDR3 DNA is TGTGCCAGTAGTGTACAGGGGCATAGCAATCAGCCCCAGCATTTT. It specifies CASSVQGHSNQPQHF.

The chain has TRBV20-1 and TRBJ2-7, with TRBD2 matching over 7 bases. CDR3 length equals 13 residues. In germline, CDR1 is DFQATT, CDR2 SNEGSKA (reference sequence). J lost 6 bases, V lost 3 bases, and 8 bases had no gene match. CDR3 sequence (DNA): TGCAGTGCTAGTTACCGGGAGGATGGCGAGCAGTACTTC. Translation: CSASYREDGEQYF.

J is TRBJ2-5 and V is TRBV7-9; possible D gene TRBD2, 6 bases. V was shortened by 4 bases and J by 5 bases, with 26 bases between the two germline ends. CDR1 is SEHNR and CDR2 is FQNEAQ in the germline V gene (reference sequence). This CDR3 has 18 residues. The CDR3 here is CASSSWTGIYHGGETQYF. CDR3 coding DNA: TGTGCCAGCAGCTCCTGGACCGGTATCTATCATGGAGGGGAGACCCAGTACTTC.

This chain uses TRBV19 with TRBJ1-1; D unresolved. Trimming cost V 8 bases and J 2 bases, with 15 bases left between them. This CDR3 has 14 residues. The germline CDR1 and CDR2 sequences are LNHDA and SQIVND (reference sequence). For the CDR3, the DNA is TGTGCCAGTTCGTGGGGAGGGAGTAACACTGAAGCTTTCTTT. The encoded protein is CASSWGGSNTEAFF.

This clone has just a few counts. The V and J genes are TRBV9 and TRBJ1-5; 7 nucleotides agree with TRBD1. V gave up 1 base and J gave up 3 bases; unmatched junction bases: 4. Germline V gene data show CDR1 as SGDLS and CDR2 as YYNGEE. This CDR3 comprises 15 residues. CDR3: CASSVSGTVNQPQHF. The CDR3 DNA is TGTGCCAGCAGCGTATCCGGGACAGTCAATCAGCCCCAGCATTTT.

The chain couples TRBV10-3 to TRBJ1-2; possibly TRBD1 for D (6 bases). The CDR3 totals 13 residues. The ends were cut back, 6 bases at V and 4 bases at J, with 12 bases in the middle. CDR1 and CDR2 (germline): ENHRY, SYGVKD. The CDR3 sequence is CAISDLDSYGYTF. The CDR3 DNA is TGTGCCATCAGCGACTTGGACAGCTATGGCTACACCTTC.

This rearrangement joins TRBV4-2 to TRBJ2-4; possible D gene TRBD2, 5 bases. The V and J ends lost 6 bases and 0 bases respectively, with 18 bases between them. CDR1 and CDR2 from the germline V gene are LGHNA and YNFKEQ. The CDR3 length is 17 residues. The chain's CDR3 is CASSLNPAEGAKNIQYF. CDR3 bases: TGTGCCAGCAGTCTTAACCCCGCAGAGGGAGCCAAAAACATTCAGTACTTC.

V is TRBV10-3 and J is TRBJ2-1; 9 bases are shared with TRBD1. The germline V gene has CDR1 ENHRY and CDR2 SYGVKD. The CDR3 runs to 18 residues. The J segment lost 0 bases and the V segment lost 5 bases, leaving 11 bases of the junction unmatched. CDR3 protein: CAISWTGATGGSYNEQFF. The CDR3 DNA reads as TGTGCCATCAGTTGGACAGGGGCCACAGGGGGCTCCTACAATGAGCAGTTCTTC.

For the CDR3, the DNA is TGTGCCAGCAGTTACGGGCGGGAGGACACTGAAGCTTTCTTT. Translating it yields CASSYGREDTEAFF. The chain recombines TRBV6-5 with TRBJ1-1; no clear D. Germline CDR1 MNHEY, CDR2 SVGAGI. The V end was cut by 2 bases, the J end by 3 bases, with 10 bases between. The CDR3 is made up of 14 amino acids.

This chain uses TRBV4-3 with TRBJ2-7; D is uncertain. Germline lookup yields CDR1 LGHNA and CDR2 YSLEER. The CDR3 contains 17 residues. The V end was cut by 4 bases, the J end by 1 base, with 20 bases between. The CDR3 DNA is TGCGCCAGCAGCCTTTCCCTCCCCAGCGCCAATTCCTACGAGCAGTACTTC. It is translated as CASSLSLPSANSYEQYF.

V is TRBV6-1 and J is TRBJ2-4, with 9 bases that match TRBD1. This CDR3 spans 17 amino acids. Germline V gene sequence: CDR1 MNHNS, CDR2 SASEGT. The V and J ends lost 1 base and 7 bases, in that order; junction bases with no gene match: 11. Here the CDR3 reads CASSEGRGNRGLNIQYF. The CDR3 DNA is TGTGCCAGCAGTGAAGGAAGAGGAAACAGGGGGCTTAACATTCAGTACTTC.

This chain uses TRBV7-2 with TRBJ2-5; D may be TRBD2 (5 bases). Trimming removed 6 bases from V and 5 bases from J, with 13 bases in between. This CDR3 region has 13 residues. Germline V gene sequence: CDR1 SGHTA, CDR2 FQGNSA. In DNA form, the CDR3 reads TGTGCCAGCAGGAGAGCAGGAGGCGAGACCCAGTACTTC. Encoded protein: CASRRAGGETQYF.